Listed here are 26 T cell receptor beta chains from one sample, sequenced in a study of PD-1 blockade in classical Hodgkin lymphoma. Autologous stem cell transplantation was followed by relapse in every patient, and brentuximab vedotin exposure varied. Here immunoSEQ multiplex PCR was the method, and the copy in TCRdb shows in-frame clones only, minus some. The sample holds roughly 30,000 clones, 70% seen once. The specimen was peripheral blood mononuclear cells (PBMCs), collected before the second cycle of nivolumab. These receptors all come from a human donor with classical Hodgkin lymphoma.

The J gene is TRBJ2-7, the V gene TRBV15; D not resolved. CDR1 and CDR2 (germline): LNHNV, YYDKDF (reference sequence). V was pared by 0 bases and J by 4 bases, with 10 bases between. This CDR3 is built from 14 residues. The chain's CDR3 is CATSRDLWQYEQYV. The CDR3 DNA sequence: TGTGCCACCAGCAGAGATCTGTGGCAGTACGAGCAGTACGTC.

CDR3 amino acids: CASSQGDQTRTGYREALHF. CDR3 DNA sequence: TGCGCCAGCAGCCAGGGTGACCAAACTCGGACAGGGTATAGGGAGGCCCTCCACTTT. The rearrangement joins TRBV4-3 to TRBJ1-6, with TRBD1 identical over 8 bases. V lost 3 bases to trimming and J lost 14 bases; unmatched junction nucleotides: 24. The CDR3 loop spans 19 amino acids. Germline CDR1 and CDR2: LGHNA and YSLEER.

The chain carries TRBV11-2 and TRBJ2-2; tentatively, D is TRBD1 (6 bases). Trimming removed 8 bases at V and 1 base at J, with 20 bases between. The CDR3 has 17 residues. Germline CDR1 reads SGHAT; CDR2 reads FQNNGV. The CDR3 coding sequence is TGTGCCAGCCCCAAACAGGGACATCACGGGAACACCGGGGAGCTGTTTTTT. Its protein product is CASPKQGHHGNTGELFF. The full variable domain, rest sourced from reference TRBV11-2 and TRBJ2-2, is EAGVAQSPRYKIIEKRQSVAFWCNPISGHATLYWYQQILGQGPKLLIQFQNNGVVDDSQLPKDRFSAERLKGVDSTLKIQPAKLEDSAVYLCASPKQGHHGNTGELFFGEGSRLTVL.

This clone was seen only once. The J gene is TRBJ2-5, the V gene TRBV30; 11 bases match TRBD2. Trimming at V came to 2 bases and at J to 4 bases, leaving 3 bases not matched to a gene. The CDR3 has 14 residues. Germline CDR1 is GTSNPN and CDR2 is SVGIG (reference sequence). For the CDR3, the DNA is TGTGCCTGGAGTAAGCTAGCGGGAGGAGAGACCCAGTACTTC. Its protein is CAWSKLAGGETQYF. The variable domain in full, with the rest retrieved from reference TRBV30 and TRBJ2-5, is SQTIHQWPATLVQPVGSPLSLECTVEGTSNPNLYWYRQAAGRGLQLLFYSVGIGQISSEVPQNLSASRPQDRQFILSSKKLLLSDSGFYLCAWSKLAGGETQYFGPGTRLLVL.

The rearrangement joins TRBV7-9 to TRBJ2-2; D uncertain. CDR3 size: 14 residues. In germline, CDR1 is SEHNR, CDR2 FQNEAQ (reference sequence). Trimming left V 7 bases short and J 1 base short, with 10 bases between. CDR3 residues: CASKIWLNTGELFF. The CDR3 DNA reads TGTGCCAGCAAAATATGGTTGAACACCGGGGAGCTGTTTTTT.

The CDR3 here is CASSPQVVVADTQYF. The DNA for the CDR3 is TGTGCCAGCAGCCCTCAGGTGGTTGTTGCGGATACGCAGTATTTT. This sequence joins TRBV6-5 and TRBJ2-3, with D hard to call. Trimming stripped 6 bases from V and 6 bases from J, with 19 bases between. The CDR3 runs to 15 residues. Germline-derived CDR1 and CDR2 are MNHEY and SVGAGI.

The rearrangement links TRBV6-5 to TRBJ2-2, with D possibly TRBD1 on 6 matching bases. Germline loops: CDR1 MNHEY, CDR2 SVGAGI. V was trimmed by 1 base and J by 1 base, leaving 10 bases between them. The CDR3 totals 16 residues. The CDR3 reads CASSYFGTQNTGELFF. Written as DNA, the CDR3 is TGTGCCAGCAGTTACTTCGGGACACAGAACACCGGGGAGCTGTTTTTT.

This chain uses TRBV4-2 with TRBJ2-1; D might be TRBD2 (6 bases). From germline, CDR1 is LGHNA and CDR2 YNFKEQ. Trimming removed 4 bases at V and 10 bases at J, with 20 bases between. The CDR3 loop spans 15 amino acids. CDR3 DNA sequence: TGTGCCAGCAGCCCCTACACCGGGGGAGCTAAAGAGCAGTTCTTC. Residues: CASSPYTGGAKEQFF.

The chain couples TRBV5-4 to TRBJ1-1, with D perhaps TRBD1 (5 bases). The V end lost 7 bases, the J end lost 0 bases, and 13 bases lay between the germline ends. The CDR3 has 14 residues. The germline CDR1 and CDR2 sequences are SGHNT and YYREEE (reference sequence). The CDR3 DNA reads TGTGCCAGCCAGAAACCGGGGCTGAACACTGAAGCTTTCTTT. Its translation is CASQKPGLNTEAFF.

The chain links TRBV6-5 to TRBJ1-1; 7 bases match TRBD1. CDR1 and CDR2 (germline): MNHEY, SVGAGI. The V segment lost 6 bases and the J segment 0 bases; nucleotides outside the gene matches: 1. This CDR3 comprises 13 residues. CDR3: CASRTGMNTEAFF. CDR3 nucleotides: TGTGCCAGCAGGACAGGGATGAACACTGAAGCTTTCTTT.

This clone was observed a single time. This sequence joins TRBV6-1 and TRBJ1-4; tentative D call: TRBD1 (6 bases). CDR1 is MNHNS, CDR2 SASEGT, per germline. This CDR3 is built from 15 residues. The V and J ends lost 5 bases and 1 base respectively, with 11 bases between them. The CDR3 here is CASSSGEGTNEKLFF. For the CDR3, the DNA is TGTGCCAGCAGTTCAGGGGAGGGAACTAATGAAAAACTGTTTTTT.

The sample holds one count of this clone. The gene calls are TRBV9 and TRBJ2-3; tentative D call: TRBD1 (6 bases). The V gene's germline CDR1 is SGDLS and CDR2 YYNGEE. The CDR3 runs 17 residues. The germline V and J ends were trimmed by 1 base and 3 bases, with 18 bases remaining between them. CDR3 in amino acids: CASSVRGFTQGTDTQYF. As DNA, the CDR3 is TGTGCCAGCAGCGTACGGGGATTTACCCAGGGGACAGATACGCAGTATTTT.

The V gene is TRBV6-6, the J gene TRBJ1-4; D is possibly TRBD1 (6 bases). Between the trimmed V and J ends, which lost 5 bases and 7 bases, there was a span of 11 bases. The CDR3 contains 13 residues. Germline V CDR1 and CDR2: MNHNY, SVGAGI (reference sequence). The CDR3 loop reads CASSNRELEKLFF. The CDR3 nucleotides read TGTGCCAGCAGTAACAGGGAACTTGAAAAACTGTTTTTT.

This chain joins TRBV7-2 and TRBJ2-1; the match to TRBD1 covers 9 bases. CDR3 length equals 15 residues. From germline, CDR1 is SGHTA and CDR2 FQGNSA. The trim removed 1 base at V and 7 bases at J, leaving 5 bases unmatched. The CDR3 here is CASSLGPGTGNEQFF. In nucleotides, the CDR3 is TGTGCCAGCAGCTTAGGGCCCGGGACAGGGAATGAGCAGTTCTTC.

The chain carries TRBV7-9 and TRBJ2-5; TRBD1 matches at 8 bases. The junction had 14 bases not matched to a gene; V was cut back by 6 bases and J by 2 bases. CDR3 length: 17 residues. Germline V lookup: CDR1 SEHNR, CDR2 FQNEAQ (reference sequence). The CDR3 bases are TGTGCCAGCAGTTCCTTCCACAGGACAGGGCCACAAGAGACCCAGTACTTC. It encodes CASSSFHRTGPQETQYF.

This chain connects TRBV5-1 to TRBJ1-2; tentative D call: TRBD1 (5 bases). This CDR3 has 15 amino acids. The germline V gene has CDR1 SGHRS and CDR2 YFSETQ. The germline V and J ends were trimmed by 0 bases and 0 bases, with 9 bases remaining between them. In nucleotides, the CDR3 is TGCGCCAGCAGCTTGGGGGGGACGGCTAACTATGGCTACACCTTC. It specifies CASSLGGTANYGYTF.

V gene TRBV30 combines with J gene TRBJ1-5; TRBD1 matches at 7 bases. Losses at the gene ends were 3 bases for V and 5 bases for J; bases not matched to a gene: 7. Germline loops: CDR1 GTSNPN, CDR2 SVGIG (reference sequence). The CDR3 runs 14 residues. In DNA, the CDR3 is TGTGCCTGGAGCTTGGGGACAGTGGATCAGCCCCAGCATTTT. Translation gives CAWSLGTVDQPQHF.

The J gene is TRBJ2-2, the V gene TRBV11-1; no reliable D call. CDR3 length: 14 residues. Trimming left V 5 bases short and J 4 bases short, with 11 bases between. In germline, CDR1 is SGHAT, CDR2 FQDESV (reference sequence). This CDR3 reads CASSRHGSTGELFF. The CDR3 DNA is TGTGCCAGCAGCCGTCATGGTAGCACCGGGGAGCTGTTTTTT.

J is TRBJ2-3 and V is TRBV9, with D possibly being TRBD1 (6 bases). V lost 0 bases to trimming and J lost 2 bases, with 16 bases between them. The CDR3 consists of 17 residues. CDR1 SGDLS and CDR2 YYNGEE come from the germline V gene. This chain's CDR3 is CASSVGHAQGPTDTQYF. CDR3 coding DNA: TGTGCCAGCAGCGTAGGACATGCCCAGGGGCCCACAGATACGCAGTATTTT.

V is TRBV5-1 and J is TRBJ2-3; D is possibly TRBD1 or TRBD2 (6 bases each). The CDR3 sequence is 16 residues long. Germline CDR1 reads SGHRS; CDR2 reads YFSETQ. V lost 0 bases, J lost 6 bases, and 17 bases lay in between. DNA for the CDR3: TGCGCCAGCAGCTTGGCGGGGGCCCCGTTAAGGGATACGCAGTATTTT. This gives the protein CASSLAGAPLRDTQYF. The whole variable domain, remainder taken from reference TRBV5-1 and TRBJ2-3, is KAGVTQTPRYLIKTRGQQVTLSCSPISGHRSVSWYQQTPGQGLQFLFEYFSETQRNKGNFPGRFSGRQFSNSRSEMNVSTLELGDSALYLCASSLAGAPLRDTQYFGPGTRLTVL.

The gene calls are TRBV10-3 and TRBJ2-1; 7 nucleotides line up with TRBD1. Germline-derived CDR1 and CDR2 are ENHRY and SYGVKD. The CDR3 totals 15 residues. V trimming: 4 bases; J trimming: 4 bases; junction bases outside the gene matches: 7. CDR3 loop: CAISAGQAGYNEQFF. CDR3 sequence (DNA): TGTGCCATCAGTGCTGGACAGGCCGGTTACAATGAGCAGTTCTTC.

In regard to this clone: Sequence at one end of the junction differs from germline and may be a read error. This chain connects TRBV5-1 to TRBJ2-1; D is uncertain. This CDR3 comprises 13 residues. Germline V gene data show CDR1 as SGHRS and CDR2 as YFSETQ. CDR3 nucleotides: TGCGCCAGCAGCTTGGGACCGTACAATGGGCAGTTCTTC. Its protein is CASSLGPYNGQFF.

The chain uses TRBV11-2 and TRBJ1-1; D perhaps matches TRBD1 (5 bases). The germline CDR1 and CDR2 sequences are SGHAT and FQNNGV. Trimming cost V 2 bases and J 11 bases, with 12 bases left between them. CDR3 size: 12 residues. The CDR3, as DNA: TGTGCCAGCAGCTTAACAGGTACTGGGGCTTTCTTT. Translated, it gives CASSLTGTGAFF.

This clone was seen more than once but under ten times. This chain joins TRBV28 and TRBJ2-1, with 8 bases lining up with TRBD2. The CDR3 extends over 15 amino acids. The V segment lost 2 bases and the J segment 12 bases; nucleotides outside the gene matches: 12. Germline V gene lookup returns CDR1 MDHEN and CDR2 SYDVKM. CDR3 loop: CASSLGLAKSSGQFF. DNA of the CDR3: TGTGCCAGCAGTTTAGGACTAGCCAAGAGTTCAGGGCAGTTCTTC. The full variable domain, its missing parts supplied by reference TRBV28 and TRBJ2-1, is DVKVTQSSRYLVKRTGEKVFLECVQDMDHENMFWYRQDPGLGLRLIYFSYDVKMKEKGDIPEGYSVSREKKERFSLILESASTNQTSMYLCASSLGLAKSSGQFFGPGTRLTVL.

The chain carries TRBV5-6 and TRBJ1-6, with TRBD1 matching 10 bases. Per the germline V gene, CDR1 is SGHDT and CDR2 is YYEEEE. CDR3 size: 15 residues. J gave up 9 bases and V 1 base, and 4 bases lay outside the gene matches. The CDR3 DNA follows: TGTGCCAGCAGCTTGCGGAGGACAGGGGGTTCACCCCTCCACTTT. Protein sequence: CASSLRRTGGSPLHF. The whole variable domain, filled in from reference TRBV5-6 and TRBJ1-6, reads DAGVTQSPTHLIKTRGQQVTLRCSPKSGHDTVSWYQQALGQGPQFIFQYYEEEERQRGNFPDRFSGHQFPNYSSELNVNALLLGDSALYLCASSLRRTGGSPLHFGNGTRLTVT.

This chain links TRBV10-3 with TRBJ2-1, with 9 bases lining up with TRBD2. The CDR3 is 18 amino acids. Germline V gene lookup returns CDR1 ENHRY and CDR2 SYGVKD. V lost 4 bases and J lost 7; bases outside the gene matches: 17. Here the CDR3 reads CAISARPIAGVGGNEQFF. In DNA, the CDR3 is TGTGCCATCAGTGCCCGACCTATAGCGGGAGTGGGGGGGAATGAGCAGTTCTTC.